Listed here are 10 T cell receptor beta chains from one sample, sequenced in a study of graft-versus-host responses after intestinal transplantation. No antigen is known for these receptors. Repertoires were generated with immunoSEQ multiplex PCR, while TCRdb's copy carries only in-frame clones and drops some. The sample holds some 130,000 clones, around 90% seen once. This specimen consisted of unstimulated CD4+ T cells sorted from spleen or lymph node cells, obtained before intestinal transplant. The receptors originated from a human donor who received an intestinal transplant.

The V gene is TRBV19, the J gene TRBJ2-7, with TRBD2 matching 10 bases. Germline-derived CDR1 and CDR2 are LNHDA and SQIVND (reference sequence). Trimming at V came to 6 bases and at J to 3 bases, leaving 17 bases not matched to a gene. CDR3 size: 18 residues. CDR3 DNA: TGTGCCAGTAGCAAAGCCGGGACTAGCGCATCGGGTTACTACGAGCAGTACTTC. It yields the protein CASSKAGTSASGYYEQYF.

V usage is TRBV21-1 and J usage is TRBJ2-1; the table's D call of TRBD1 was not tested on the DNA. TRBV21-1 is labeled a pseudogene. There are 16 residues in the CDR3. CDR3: CASSKSSQGLHNEQFF. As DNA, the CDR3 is TGTGCCAGCAGCAAATCCAGCCAGGGGCTTCACAATGAGCAGTTCTTC.

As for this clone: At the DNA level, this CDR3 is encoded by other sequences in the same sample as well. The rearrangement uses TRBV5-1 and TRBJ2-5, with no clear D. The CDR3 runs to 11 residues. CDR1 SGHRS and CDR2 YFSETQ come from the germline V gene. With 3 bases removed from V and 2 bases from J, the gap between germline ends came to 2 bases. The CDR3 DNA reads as TGCGCCAGCAGCTCGCAAGAGACCCAGTACTTC. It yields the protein CASSSQETQYF.

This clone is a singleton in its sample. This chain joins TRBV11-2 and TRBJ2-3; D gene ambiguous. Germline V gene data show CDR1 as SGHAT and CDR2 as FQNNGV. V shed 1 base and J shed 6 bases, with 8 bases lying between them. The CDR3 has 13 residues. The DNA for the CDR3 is TGTGCCAGCAGCTTAGGGGGTTTGGATACGCAGTATTTT. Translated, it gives CASSLGGLDTQYF. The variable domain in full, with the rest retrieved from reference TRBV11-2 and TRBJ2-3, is EAGVAQSPRYKIIEKRQSVAFWCNPISGHATLYWYQQILGQGPKLLIQFQNNGVVDDSQLPKDRFSAERLKGVDSTLKIQPAKLEDSAVYLCASSLGGLDTQYFGPGTRLTVL.

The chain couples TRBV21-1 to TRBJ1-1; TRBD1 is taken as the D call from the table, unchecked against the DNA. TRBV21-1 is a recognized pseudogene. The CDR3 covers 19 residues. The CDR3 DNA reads TGTGCCAGCAGCAAGGCGGTGAGCAGAGGGGGTTCTGGAAACACTGAAGCTTTCTTT. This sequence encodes CASSKAVSRGGSGNTEAFF.

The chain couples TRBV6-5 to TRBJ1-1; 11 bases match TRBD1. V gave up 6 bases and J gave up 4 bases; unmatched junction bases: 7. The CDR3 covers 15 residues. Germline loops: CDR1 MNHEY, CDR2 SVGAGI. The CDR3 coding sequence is TGTGCCAGCAGCCCCGGGACAGGGGGTGGCACTGAAGCTTTCTTT. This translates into CASSPGTGGGTEAFF.

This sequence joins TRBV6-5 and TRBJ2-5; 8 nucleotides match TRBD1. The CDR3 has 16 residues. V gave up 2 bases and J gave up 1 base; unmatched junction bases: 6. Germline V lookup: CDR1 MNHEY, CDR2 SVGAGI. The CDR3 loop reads CASSYMGRGPQETQYF. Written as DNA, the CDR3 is TGTGCCAGCAGTTACATGGGCAGGGGGCCCCAAGAGACCCAGTACTTC.

The CDR3 bases are TGTGCCAGTAGTTACGATAGCAATCAGCCCCAGCATTTT. Protein sequence: CASSYDSNQPQHF. The chain has TRBV19 and TRBJ1-5; no clear D gene. CDR1 is LNHDA, CDR2 SQIVND, per germline (reference sequence). The CDR3 length is 13 residues. Trimming left V 5 bases short and J 0 bases short, with 5 bases between.

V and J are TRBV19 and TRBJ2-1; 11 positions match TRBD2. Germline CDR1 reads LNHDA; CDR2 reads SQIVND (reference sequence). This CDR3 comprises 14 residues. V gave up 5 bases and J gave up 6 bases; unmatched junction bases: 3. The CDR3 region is CASSVSGGANEQFF. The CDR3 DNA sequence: TGTGCCAGTAGTGTTAGCGGGGGGGCCAATGAGCAGTTCTTC.

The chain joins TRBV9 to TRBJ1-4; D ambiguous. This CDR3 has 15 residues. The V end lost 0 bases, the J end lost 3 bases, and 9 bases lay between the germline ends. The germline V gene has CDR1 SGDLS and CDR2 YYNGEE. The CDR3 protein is CASSVGVLANEKLFF. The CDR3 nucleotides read TGTGCCAGCAGCGTAGGGGTCTTGGCTAATGAAAAACTGTTTTTT. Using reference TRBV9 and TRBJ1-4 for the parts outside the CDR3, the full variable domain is DSGVTQTPKHLITATGQRVTLRCSPRSGDLSVYWYQQSLDQGLQFLIQYYNGEERAKGNILERFSAQQFPDLHSELNLSSLELGDSALYFCASSVGVLANEKLFFGSGTQLSVL.